This T cell receptor beta chain was identified in a study of response to subunit inactivated influenza vaccine. This clonotype was seen a few times. TCRdb redid the calling of the RT-PCR reads with MiXCR, one entry per CDR3 protein. This table has 500,000 to 600,000 distinct CDR3 sequences, approximately 7.1% appearing once. This sequence originates from a man in his fifties or sixties who received an inactivated influenza vaccine. This sample comprised PBMCs from blood, obtained 23 months after vaccination.

CDR3 region: CASSSTDRGEQYF. CDR3 coding DNA: TGTGCCAGCAGCTCGACGGACAGGGGCGAGCAGTACTTC. J is TRBJ2-7 and V is TRBV7-6; TRBD1 matches 9 bases. The germline gives CDR1 SGHVS, CDR2 FNYEAQ. V shed 4 bases, J shed 6 bases, and the junction held 4 bases outside the gene matches. This CDR3 is 13 amino acids long.